This record covers a single T cell receptor (beta chain). Per the germline V gene, CDR1 is LNHDA and CDR2 is SQIVND (reference sequence). CDR3 length equals 14 residues. V gave up 3 bases and J gave up 6 bases, with 12 bases separating them. The entry originates in a study of blood T cell repertoires in COVID-19. Study background: Sites across the United States, Italy and Spain contributed samples from acute and convalescent COVID-19. Sample material is recorded as cDNA or gDNA derived from T cells, B-cell-depleted T cells, or PBMCs.

The assay was immunoSEQ multiplex PCR, and TCRdb's table has in-frame clones only and misses some. The repertoire consists of roughly 100,000 clones, with about 80% occurring once and the leading ten covering 10%. Sequenced sample: peripheral blood. V gene TRBV19 combines with J gene TRBJ1-5; no definite D call. This clonotype was obtained from a man between 65 and 85 years old with acute or convalescent COVID-19. This chain's CDR3 is CASSIVEGGQPQHF. CDR3 in DNA: TGTGCCAGTAGTATTGTGGAGGGAGGTCAGCCCCAGCATTTT.